These T cell receptor beta chains were read from a single sample in a study of cytomegalovirus exposure and HLA in healthy donors. Sequencing used immunoSEQ multiplex PCR; TCRdb keeps in-frame clones, though not all of them. This table has approximately 120,000 clones, 75% to 85% appearing once. The source material was PBMCs. The receptors were sampled from a man between 35 and 55 years old in good health and CMV-seronegative. The CDR3 runs from the conserved cysteine through the conserved F or W. Fields, in order: V gene, D gene, J gene, clone size, CDR3 DNA, CDR3 protein. A D gene is named only where the DNA matches it firmly. The listing skips clone size in some rows; elsewhere it reads once, few, many or a size class.

V gene: TRBV19; D gene: .; J gene: TRBJ1-1; clone size: .; CDR3 DNA: TGTGCCAGTACCAACAAACAGGGTCCCATGTACACTGAAGCTTTCTTT; CDR3 protein: CASTNKQGPMYTEAFF
V gene: TRBV9; D gene: TRBD1; J gene: TRBJ1-1; clone size: few; CDR3 DNA: TGTGCCAGCAGCGGATCGGGACAGGGGGTGGGTTTCTTT; CDR3 protein: CASSGSGQGVGFF
V gene: TRBV19; D gene: .; J gene: TRBJ1-6; clone size: .; CDR3 DNA: TGTGCCAGTAGTGGATCTCGGGGGGCGAATTCACCCCTCCACTTT; CDR3 protein: CASSGSRGANSPLHF
V gene: TRBV6-6; D gene: .; J gene: TRBJ2-7; clone size: once; CDR3 DNA: TGTGCCAGCAGTCTACCTACAGTGAACTACGAGCAGTACTTC; CDR3 protein: CASSLPTVNYEQYF
V gene: TRBV5-1; D gene: .; J gene: TRBJ1-2; clone size: .; CDR3 DNA: TGCGCCAGCAGCCTGACTTCGACAGGCCTTCTCTATGGCTACACCTTC; CDR3 protein: CASSLTSTGLLYGYTF
V gene: TRBV7-3; D gene: TRBD1; J gene: TRBJ1-1; clone size: .; CDR3 DNA: TGTGCCAGCAGCCCAGGGGGGCCGATGAACACTGAAGCTTTCTTT; CDR3 protein: CASSPGGPMNTEAFF
V gene: TRBV6-5; D gene: .; J gene: TRBJ2-2; clone size: .; CDR3 DNA: TGTGCCAGCAGCCTTCGCACCGGGGAGCTGTTTTTT; CDR3 protein: CASSLRTGELFF
V gene: TRBV19; D gene: TRBD2; J gene: TRBJ2-7; clone size: .; CDR3 DNA: TGTGCCAGTACCCCCTCACTAGCGGGGGGATACTACGAGCAGTACTTC; CDR3 protein: CASTPSLAGGYYEQYF
V gene: TRBV10-3; D gene: .; J gene: TRBJ1-3; clone size: .; CDR3 DNA: TGTGCCACCGGGGGGGCAGTCAGGGACACCATATATTTT; CDR3 protein: CATGGAVRDTIYF
V gene: TRBV7-9; D gene: .; J gene: TRBJ1-2; clone size: .; CDR3 DNA: TGTGCCAGCTCCTACAGGATCGGGCACTATGGCTACACCTTC; CDR3 protein: CASSYRIGHYGYTF
V gene: TRBV20-1; D gene: .; J gene: TRBJ2-7; clone size: .; CDR3 DNA: TGCAGTGCCCCGACGGAGAACGAGCAGTACTTC; CDR3 protein: CSAPTENEQYF
V gene: TRBV27; D gene: .; J gene: TRBJ2-5; clone size: .; CDR3 DNA: TGTGCCAGCAGTTTATCGCCCCAGACGGGGGAGACCCAGTACTTC; CDR3 protein: CASSLSPQTGETQYF
V gene: TRBV5-1; D gene: .; J gene: TRBJ1-1; clone size: once; CDR3 DNA: TGCGCCAGCAGCGATCAGGGTTACACTGAAGCTTTCTTT; CDR3 protein: CASSDQGYTEAFF
V gene: TRBV15; D gene: .; J gene: TRBJ1-1; clone size: .; CDR3 DNA: TGTGCCACCAGCAGAGATTTAGTCGGTGGTACTTTCTTT; CDR3 protein: CATSRDLVGGTFF
V gene: TRBV7-2; D gene: .; J gene: TRBJ2-1; clone size: .; CDR3 DNA: TGTGCCAGCAGCTTAGATCTAGGCTCCTACAATGAGCAGTTCTTC; CDR3 protein: CASSLDLGSYNEQFF
V gene: TRBV7-9; D gene: .; J gene: TRBJ2-1; clone size: .; CDR3 DNA: TGTTCCAGCAGCGCGAATGAGCAGTTCTTC; CDR3 protein: CSSSANEQFF
V gene: TRBV5-1; D gene: .; J gene: TRBJ2-1; clone size: .; CDR3 DNA: TGCGCCAGCAGCTCATGGGGCCGAAATCACGACAATGAGCAGTTCTTC; CDR3 protein: CASSSWGRNHDNEQFF
V gene: TRBV7-8; D gene: .; J gene: TRBJ2-1; clone size: .; CDR3 DNA: TGTGCCACCTCCCTTTGGGGGGGCCGTAATGAGCAGTTCTTC; CDR3 protein: CATSLWGGRNEQFF
V gene: TRBV7-9; D gene: TRBD1; J gene: TRBJ1-2; clone size: few; CDR3 DNA: TGTGCCAGCAGCTCGTATCGGGACAGCGGCGGCTACACCTTC; CDR3 protein: CASSSYRDSGGYTF